These 5 T cell receptor beta chains came from one sample sequenced in a study of cytomegalovirus exposure and HLA in healthy donors. TCRdb's table, derived via immunoSEQ multiplex PCR, lists solely in-frame clones and lacks some. The sample has 100,000 to 150,000 clones, over 85% seen once; the top ten hold 1.9%. Material for sequencing was PBMCs. Receptor source: a woman younger than 35 in good health and CMV-seronegative.

The chain uses TRBV10-1 and TRBJ2-1; 9 bases line up with TRBD1. The V gene end was trimmed by 3 bases and the J gene end by 7 bases; junction bases not matched to a gene: 7. There are 15 residues in the CDR3. The germline V gene encodes CDR1 WNHNN and CDR2 SYGVQD (reference sequence). In DNA form, the CDR3 reads TGCGCCAGCAGTGAAGGACAGGGGTTGAGGAATGAGCAGTTCTTC. The encoded protein is CASSEGQGLRNEQFF.

This clone was seen only a few times. The V and J genes are TRBV6-1 and TRBJ2-7, with D possibly being TRBD1 (5 bases). This CDR3 contains 13 residues. Germline lookup yields CDR1 MNHNS and CDR2 SASEGT. Trimming stripped 6 bases from V and 5 bases from J, with 14 bases between. The CDR3 region has the DNA TGTGCCAGCAGCCGAGGACACCGCAACGAGCAGTACTTC. Amino acids: CASSRGHRNEQYF.

This clone was detected a few times. This rearrangement joins TRBV27 to TRBJ2-3; TRBD2 aligns across 7 bases. CDR3 size: 16 residues. J gave up 2 bases and V 3 bases, and 8 bases lay outside the gene matches. In germline, CDR1 is MNHEY, CDR2 SMNVEV (reference sequence). CDR3 region: CASSFLVGGNTDTQYF. As DNA, the CDR3 is TGTGCCAGCAGTTTTTTGGTGGGAGGGAACACAGATACGCAGTATTTT.

The chain has TRBV11-3 and TRBJ2-7; 10 bases are a match to TRBD2. This CDR3 is 15 amino acids long. Per the germline V gene, CDR1 is SGHNT and CDR2 is YENEEA. J gave up 4 bases and V 1 base, and 4 bases lay outside the gene matches. CDR3 loop: CASSLASGSGYEQYF. CDR3 nucleotides: TGTGCCAGCAGCTTAGCTAGCGGGAGTGGATACGAGCAGTACTTC.

The chain employs TRBV13 and TRBJ2-2; TRBD2 agrees at 12 bases. The CDR3 loop spans 16 amino acids. Trimming cost V 2 bases and J 3 bases; bases outside gene matches: 1. Germline-derived CDR1 and CDR2 are PRHDT and FYEKMQ (reference sequence). CDR3: CASSLRTSGDTGELFF. The CDR3 DNA sequence: TGTGCCAGCAGCTTAAGGACTAGCGGGGACACCGGGGAGCTGTTTTTT.